This T cell receptor (beta chain) was recovered during a study of CD8 T cells in ankylosing spondylitis. Study-wide points: Certain motif variants had earlier been reported in reactive arthritis synovial fluid and blood. Among TCR beta sequences, a motif of 7 to 9 highly homologous variants appeared characteristic of ankylosing spondylitis blood. Clones tied to disease were said to be significantly enriched in matched ankylosing spondylitis synovial fluid.

The V end was cut by 6 bases, the J end by 5 bases, with 14 bases between. Germline loops: CDR1 DFQATT, CDR2 SNEGSKA (reference sequence). The CDR3 is made up of 14 amino acids. Quantitative molecular-barcoded 5'-RACE generated the TCR beta libraries. TCRdb re-analysed the 5' RACE reads in MiXCR, keeping a single row per CDR3 protein. The sample shows about 130,000 distinct CDR3 sequences, roughly 13% of them seen only once. This clonotype was counted at least ten times. Its specificity is unknown. This TCR derives from a female donor with ankylosing spondylitis or in good health (not recorded which). The chain uses TRBV20-1 and TRBJ1-6, with D possibly matching TRBD1 (5 bases). The sequencing input was blood, either unsorted or a sorted T cell fraction (not recorded which). The CDR3 sequence is CSASGTENNSPLHF. CDR3 bases: TGCAGTGCCTCGGGGACCGAGAATAATTCACCCCTCCACTTT.